This entry lists 15 T cell receptor beta chains sequenced from one sample in a study of control samples from healthy donors and cancer patients. Sequencing was performed with immunoSEQ multiplex PCR; in TCRdb, only in-frame clones are kept and a portion is missing. The sample records roughly 150,000 clones, over 90% being singletons. Specimen: blood. The receptor set was obtained from a man aged 45-65 years in good health.

The chain carries TRBV6-5 and TRBJ1-4, with D possibly TRBD1 on 6 matching bases. Germline CDR1 reads MNHEY; CDR2 reads SVGAGI. The CDR3 is made up of 16 amino acids. V was clipped by 0 bases and J by 2 bases, with 10 bases between them. Here the CDR3 reads CASSYSYRVTNEKLFF. CDR3 in DNA: TGTGCCAGCAGTTACTCCTACAGGGTGACTAATGAAAAACTGTTTTTT.

The chain couples TRBV28 to TRBJ2-6; possible D gene TRBD1, 6 bases. V lost 2 bases and J 0 bases, leaving 8 bases between the germline ends. From germline, CDR1 is MDHEN and CDR2 SYDVKM. The CDR3 extends over 16 amino acids. CDR3 protein: CASSLGGASGANVLTF. The CDR3 DNA sequence: TGTGCCAGCAGTTTAGGGGGCGCCTCTGGGGCCAACGTCCTGACTTTC. The full variable domain, rest sourced from reference TRBV28 and TRBJ2-6, is DVKVTQSSRYLVKRTGEKVFLECVQDMDHENMFWYRQDPGLGLRLIYFSYDVKMKEKGDIPEGYSVSREKKERFSLILESASTNQTSMYLCASSLGGASGANVLTFGAGSRLTVL.

This chain links TRBV3-1 (or the pseudogene TRBV3-2) with TRBJ2-5; D call uncertain. The CDR3 covers 16 residues. Looked up from germline, CDR1 is LGHDT and CDR2 is YNNKEL (reference sequence). The ends were cut back, 0 bases at V and 5 bases at J, with 16 bases in the middle. The CDR3 sequence is CASSQDLGSLKETQYF. The CDR3 region has the DNA TGTGCCAGCAGCCAAGACTTGGGCAGCTTAAAGGAGACCCAGTACTTC.

This rearrangement joins TRBV18 to TRBJ2-7, with D perhaps TRBD2 (6 bases). Trimming pared 5 bases from V and 3 bases from J, leaving 14 bases between. Germline V gene data show CDR1 as KGHSH and CDR2 as LQKENI. There are 14 residues in the CDR3. CDR3 bases: TGTGCCAGCTCAGCGGGACTCCACAACTACGAGCAGTACTTC. Translation: CASSAGLHNYEQYF.

This chain joins TRBV7-9 and TRBJ1-5; unclear D gene. This CDR3 has 13 amino acids. Germline V gives CDR1 SEHNR, CDR2 FQNEAQ (reference sequence). V was shortened by 5 bases and J by 6 bases, with 11 bases between the two germline ends. DNA for the CDR3: TGTGCCAGCAGCCCCTCCCCGGGTCAGCCCCAGCATTTT. This sequence encodes CASSPSPGQPQHF.

The V and J genes are TRBV4-1 and TRBJ2-1; 10 bases align to TRBD2. V was clipped by 2 bases and J by 4 bases; unmatched bases: 8. Looked up from germline, CDR1 is MGHRA and CDR2 is YSYEKL. The CDR3 extends over 17 amino acids. The CDR3: CASSQLGAGGPYNEQFF. CDR3 nucleotides: TGCGCCAGCAGCCAACTAGGAGCGGGAGGGCCTTACAATGAGCAGTTCTTC.

This sequence joins TRBV5-1 and TRBJ2-7; D not resolved. This CDR3 has 15 amino acids. CDR1 is SGHRS, CDR2 YFSETQ, per germline. V was shortened by 0 bases and J by 5 bases, with 15 bases between the two germline ends. CDR3 sequence: CASSLGHPESNEQYF. CDR3 DNA: TGCGCCAGCAGCTTGGGTCACCCGGAGAGTAACGAGCAGTACTTC.

This chain links TRBV7-2 with TRBJ2-5, with D possibly called TRBD1 or TRBD2 (6 bases each). Germline CDR1 is SGHTA and CDR2 is FQGNSA. The CDR3 consists of 15 residues. Between the trimmed V and J ends, which lost 0 bases and 1 base, there was a span of 9 bases. This chain's CDR3 is CASSLASGAQETQYF. The CDR3, as DNA: TGTGCCAGCAGCTTAGCGTCGGGGGCCCAAGAGACCCAGTACTTC.

This clone was observed a few times. The chain joins TRBV9 to TRBJ2-5; no clear D. V was shortened by 0 bases and J by 5 bases, with 11 bases between the two germline ends. Germline CDR1 and CDR2: SGDLS and YYNGEE. CDR3 length: 14 amino acids. CDR3 in DNA: TGTGCCAGCAGCGTAGGAGTCCAAGGGGAGACCCAGTACTTC. It specifies CASSVGVQGETQYF.

The V gene is TRBV5-1, the J gene TRBJ1-1, with 7 bases identical to TRBD1. Germline V CDR1 and CDR2: SGHRS, YFSETQ. V dropped 5 bases and J dropped 4; count of bases not matched to a gene: 8. CDR3 length: 14 amino acids. In DNA, the CDR3 is TGCGCCAGCAGAACGACAGGGTCCGGCACTGAAGCTTTCTTT. Protein: CASRTTGSGTEAFF.

This sequence joins TRBV3-1 (or the pseudogene TRBV3-2) and TRBJ1-2, with D possibly TRBD1 on 5 matching bases. The germline V gene encodes CDR1 LGHDT and CDR2 YNNKEL (reference sequence). V was trimmed by 1 base and J by 4 bases, leaving 10 bases between them. This CDR3 region has 14 residues. The CDR3 nucleotides are TGTGCCAGCAGCCAAGCCCCGGGGCCCTATGGCTACACCTTC. Protein sequence: CASSQAPGPYGYTF.

This chain joins TRBV4-1 and TRBJ2-7; 8 bases are a match to TRBD1. V gave up 3 bases and J gave up 4 bases; unmatched junction bases: 11. The V gene's germline CDR1 is MGHRA and CDR2 YSYEKL. CDR3 length: 16 residues. The CDR3 nucleotides are TGCGCCAGCAGCCACAATCCGCGACAGGGGAGATACGAGCAGTACTTC. Amino acids: CASSHNPRQGRYEQYF.

The rearrangement uses TRBV27 and TRBJ1-2; D gene uncertain. V lost 5 bases and J 0 bases, leaving 16 bases between the germline ends. CDR1 MNHEY and CDR2 SMNVEV come from the germline V gene (reference sequence). The length of the CDR3 is 16 residues. CDR3 DNA sequence: TGTGCCAGCAGTCCCCCCGGGTACTCTGCTAACTATGGCTACACCTTC. It codes for CASSPPGYSANYGYTF.

This rearrangement joins TRBV2 to TRBJ2-5; D is possibly TRBD2 (6 bases). The ends were cut back, 6 bases at V and 5 bases at J, with 19 bases in the middle. The length of the CDR3 is 15 residues. In germline, CDR1 is SNHLY, CDR2 FYNNEI. The CDR3 DNA reads TGTGCCAGCAGCGTGAGTGAGGGCCGGGGGGAGACCCAGTACTTC. Translation gives CASSVSEGRGETQYF.

The chain joins TRBV10-3 to TRBJ1-2; TRBD1 matches at 7 bases. From germline, CDR1 is ENHRY and CDR2 SYGVKD. J lost 8 bases, V lost 3 bases, and 6 bases had no gene match. The CDR3 is made up of 13 amino acids. The CDR3 is CAISDSRGNGYTF. The CDR3 region has the DNA TGTGCCATCAGTGACTCCAGGGGGAACGGCTACACCTTC.